This T cell receptor (beta chain) was retrieved from a study of shared clonotypes between healthy human individuals. Study summary: The study used three CD4 naive, three CD4 memory, two CD8 naive and one CD8 memory plate per donor. Study observations and caveats: Memory subsets generally showed smaller estimated richness than naive subsets did. Despite large depth, sorted-subset datasets appeared incompletely sequenced.

The CDR3 is made up of 15 amino acids. V was clipped by 11 bases and J by 0 bases; unmatched bases: 4. The germline V gene has CDR1 LNHDA and CDR2 SQIVND (reference sequence). It was CD45RO-negative cells, positively selected for CCR7, that made up naive CD8 cells, with terminally differentiated effector memory CD45RA+ cells excluded. Notes on this clone: Antigen specificity is unknown.

Deep level was the assay's run setting. Clones were sequenced by immunoSEQ multiplex PCR, and TCRdb holds only the in-frame ones, with some missing. The data show over 2,000,000 clones, about 94% seen once. Sequencing was done on a sample of naive CD8+ T cells from PBMCs. The chain joins TRBV19 to TRBJ2-6, with TRBD1 identical over 10 bases. This TCR was sampled from a young man in good health. Some clones in this sample may be carry-over from other donors' samples. As DNA, the CDR3 is TGTGCCGCGGGACAGGGGTTCTCTGGGGCCAACGTCCTGACTTTC. This translates into CAAGQGFSGANVLTF.